This T cell receptor (beta chain) emerged from a study of cytomegalovirus exposure and HLA in healthy donors. For this clone: The target antigen is unknown.

CDR3 length: 12 amino acids. The germline gives CDR1 GTSNPN, CDR2 SVGIG (reference sequence). The PCR contained 60 Vbeta and 13 Jbeta primers. Clones were read by immunoSEQ multiplex PCR, and TCRdb kept only the in-frame ones, dropping some. In total, the table holds about 51,000 clones. Study-wide results and caveats: In a later analysis, CMV-associated beta chains were mostly HLA-associated, it appeared. Researchers had no immune exposure information except CMV serostatus available. An apparent linkage of common viral pathogens to several of the most significant clusters emerged in a later analysis. Previously analyzed data showed that most TCR beta V segments were productive at a frequency of about 87% or about 30%.

The specimen sequenced was PBMCs. The receptor comes from a man in his forties or fifties in good health and CMV-seropositive. The chain combines TRBV30 with TRBJ1-3; a weak D match, TRBD1 (6 bases). CDR3 sequence (DNA): TGTGCGCGGACAGAGTCTGGAAACACCATATATTTT. It specifies CARTESGNTIYF.